These 13 T cell receptor beta chains were all obtained from the same sample, sequenced in a study of blood T cell repertoires in COVID-19. Assay: immunoSEQ multiplex PCR; the TCRdb copy retains only in-frame clones and omits some. The top ten hold 2.5% to 3% of the sample, which has approximately 200,000 clones, more than 85% seen once. The specimen was peripheral blood. These receptor sequences come from a woman in her twenties or thirties with active or convalescent COVID-19.

The chain recombines TRBV11-2 with TRBJ1-2; D might be TRBD1 (5 bases). Germline CDR1 and CDR2: SGHAT and FQNNGV. The CDR3 contains 14 residues. V lost 0 bases, J lost 5 bases, and 10 bases lay in between. The CDR3 here is CASSLDWTHYGYTF. CDR3 nucleotide sequence: TGTGCCAGCAGCTTAGATTGGACACATTATGGCTACACCTTC.

The V call is TRBV25-1, the J call TRBJ2-3; 9 positions agree with TRBD2. CDR3 length equals 14 residues. The trim removed 7 bases at V and 1 base at J, leaving 3 bases unmatched. The V gene's germline CDR1 is MGHDK and CDR2 SYGVNS. CDR3 DNA sequence: TGTGCCAGCACGTTAGCGGGAGGCACAGATACGCAGTATTTT. This sequence encodes CASTLAGGTDTQYF. Complete variable domain (other parts from reference TRBV25-1 and TRBJ2-3): EADIYQTPRYLVIGTGKKITLECSQTMGHDKMYWYQQDPGMELHLIHYSYGVNSTEKGDLSSESTVSRIRTEHFPLTLESARPSHTSQYLCASTLAGGTDTQYFGPGTRLTVL.

The V gene is TRBV27, the J gene TRBJ2-5, with 16 bases matching TRBD2. Germline lookup yields CDR1 MNHEY and CDR2 SMNVEV (reference sequence). The junction had 10 bases not matched to a gene; V was cut back by 3 bases and J by 0 bases. The CDR3 runs to 20 residues. This chain's CDR3 is CASSLGDPGLAGGYQETQYF. CDR3 in DNA: TGTGCCAGCAGTTTGGGAGACCCGGGACTAGCGGGGGGGTACCAAGAGACCCAGTACTTC.

J is TRBJ2-5 and V is TRBV5-1, with 7 bases that match TRBD1. Trimming at V came to 2 bases and at J to 5 bases, leaving 12 bases not matched to a gene. The CDR3 totals 16 residues. Germline V gene lookup returns CDR1 SGHRS and CDR2 YFSETQ. CDR3: CASSLRRDPRGETQYF. CDR3 in DNA: TGCGCCAGCAGCTTACGCCGGGACCCCAGGGGGGAGACCCAGTACTTC.

For the CDR3, the DNA is TGTGCCAGCGGCGACCGCGCAGGGATTTACAATCAGCCCCAGCATTTT. Amino acid sequence: CASGDRAGIYNQPQHF. The chain combines TRBV28 with TRBJ1-5, with D possibly matching TRBD1 (5 bases). From germline, CDR1 is MDHEN and CDR2 SYDVKM. This CDR3 spans 16 amino acids. The V end was cut by 8 bases, the J end by 3 bases, with 20 bases between.

This clone was recorded once. The chain uses TRBV6-5 and TRBJ1-1; D is undetermined. The CDR3 is 13 residues long. V lost 6 bases and J lost 1, with 9 bases in between. The germline gives CDR1 MNHEY, CDR2 SVGAGI. The CDR3, as DNA: TGTGCCAGCAGGGACTGGGCGAACACTGAAGCTTTCTTT. Protein product: CASRDWANTEAFF.

The J gene is TRBJ1-5, the V gene TRBV19, with TRBD1 matching 8 bases. Germline V gene sequence: CDR1 LNHDA, CDR2 SQIVND (reference sequence). The CDR3 covers 16 residues. With 7 bases clipped from V and 0 bases from J, the junction kept 8 bases outside the gene matches. Written as DNA, the CDR3 is TGTGCCAGTACCGTGACAGGGGACCATAGCAATCAGCCCCAGCATTTT. This encodes CASTVTGDHSNQPQHF.

J is TRBJ2-7 and V is TRBV5-4; 12 positions agree with TRBD2. This CDR3 spans 17 amino acids. CDR1 and CDR2 (germline): SGHNT, YYREEE (reference sequence). Losses at the gene ends were 3 bases for V and 0 bases for J; bases not matched to a gene: 7. CDR3 amino acids: CASSSGTSGWSSYEQYF. The CDR3 DNA follows: TGTGCCAGCAGCTCCGGGACTAGCGGGTGGAGCTCCTACGAGCAGTACTTC.

The chain has TRBV6-2 or TRBV6-3 and TRBJ2-2; a weak D match, TRBD2 (5 bases). V was pared by 6 bases and J by 0 bases, with 11 bases between. The CDR3 runs to 15 residues. Germline V lookup: CDR1 MNHEY, CDR2 SVGEGT. The CDR3 nucleotides read TGTGCCAGCAGCCCCAGCGGAGCGAACACCGGGGAGCTGTTTTTT. As protein: CASSPSGANTGELFF.

This clone was counted between two and nine times. This rearrangement joins TRBV19 to TRBJ2-7, with 7 nucleotides matching TRBD2. The CDR3 length is 14 residues. In germline, CDR1 is LNHDA, CDR2 SQIVND (reference sequence). The trim removed 1 base at V and 3 bases at J, leaving 3 bases unmatched. CDR3: CASSIGLAIYEQYF. The CDR3 coding sequence is TGTGCCAGTAGTATAGGACTAGCAATCTACGAGCAGTACTTC.

This chain connects TRBV19 to TRBJ1-2; tentatively, D is TRBD1 (5 bases). Germline CDR1 is LNHDA and CDR2 is SQIVND (reference sequence). Trimming removed 0 bases at V and 2 bases at J, with 7 bases between. The CDR3 sequence is 14 residues long. CDR3 sequence (DNA): TGTGCCAGTAGTATAGACGGGGGAAACTATGGCTACACCTTC. Translating it yields CASSIDGGNYGYTF.

The chain recombines TRBV10-3 with TRBJ2-5; 10 nucleotides line up with TRBD1. This CDR3 spans 17 amino acids. Germline V gene sequence: CDR1 ENHRY, CDR2 SYGVKD. J was trimmed by 1 base and V by 3 bases; bases with no gene match: 8. CDR3 loop: CAISDPSRQGAQETQYF. CDR3 nucleotide sequence: TGTGCCATCAGTGACCCTTCCCGACAGGGGGCCCAAGAGACCCAGTACTTC.

The V and J genes are TRBV7-9 and TRBJ2-5; TRBD1 aligns across 8 bases. The ends lost 5 bases at V and 0 bases at J; junction bases unmatched: 8. Germline V gives CDR1 SEHNR, CDR2 FQNEAQ (reference sequence). CDR3 length equals 16 residues. The CDR3 DNA is TGTGCCAGCAGCCCCAGATTGGGACAGGACCAAGAGACCCAGTACTTC. Protein: CASSPRLGQDQETQYF.